The sequence of this T cell receptor beta chain was determined in a study of cytomegalovirus exposure and HLA in healthy donors. Study-wide results and caveats: The authors later linked a missense DCLRE1C variant to TCR beta V- and J-gene trimming. Near-uniform donor sequencing depth was presumed by presence/absence analyses. For most TCR beta V segments, an earlier analysis put the productive rate at about 87% or about 30% of the time.

As regards this clone: Antigen unknown.

The primer mix had 60 Vbeta and 13 Jbeta primers. Libraries were prepared by immunoSEQ multiplex PCR; TCRdb keeps only in-frame clonotypes and omits some of them. The sample contains some 170,000 clones, 70% to 85% of which appear only once. The receptor was derived from a human donor in good health. Sequences were obtained from PBMCs.

DNA of the CDR3: TGTGCCAGCAGCTTAGGCGGGACAGGGGTGAACACTGAAGCTTTCTTT. Its protein is CASSLGGTGVNTEAFF. This chain connects TRBV7-3 to TRBJ1-1, with 10 bases matching TRBD1. J lost 0 bases, V lost 2 bases, and 3 bases had no gene match. This CDR3 is built from 16 residues. Germline-derived CDR1 and CDR2 are SGHTA and FQGTGA. Combining the CDR3 with reference TRBV7-3 and TRBJ1-1 gives the whole variable domain GAGVSQTPSNKVTEKGKYVELRCDPISGHTALYWYRQSLGQGPEFLIYFQGTGAADDSGLPNDRFFAVRPEGSVSTLKIQRTERGDSAVYLCASSLGGTGVNTEAFFGQGTRLTVV.